The 23 T cell receptor beta chains listed next were all sequenced from one sample in a study of T-cell memory formation after mild COVID-19. TCRdb passed the 5' RACE reads through MiXCR, listing each CDR3 protein once. The sample lists about 140,000 distinct CDR3 sequences; roughly 19% were seen once. The sequencing input was PBMCs or a T cell subset sorted from them (not recorded which). The receptors shown here come from an adult woman who had mild COVID-19 (a few samples of this study predate the infection). Cell type and time point are not known.

The chain is built from TRBV18 and TRBJ2-3, with D possibly TRBD2 on 6 matching bases. CDR1 and CDR2 (germline): KGHSH, LQKENI. The V and J ends lost 1 base and 6 bases respectively, with 17 bases between them. This CDR3 contains 16 residues. As DNA, the CDR3 is TGTGCCAGCTCACCACGACCGAGCGGGCAGAGGGATACGCAGTATTTT. Its translation is CASSPRPSGQRDTQYF.

This clonotype was observed a few times. The rearrangement uses TRBV12-3 or TRBV12-4 and TRBJ2-1, with a weak D call TRBD2 (6 bases). V lost 1 base and J lost 5, with 12 bases in between. The CDR3 spans 15 residues. CDR3 bases: TGTGCCAGCAGTTTAGAGGGACTCCGAAACAATGAGCAGTTCTTC. Translated, it gives CASSLEGLRNNEQFF.

The chain uses TRBV7-2 and TRBJ1-2, with D uncertain. The CDR3 runs 19 residues. Germline assignment: CDR1 SGHTA and CDR2 FQGNSA. V was clipped by 5 bases and J by 0 bases, with 25 bases between them. In DNA, the CDR3 is TGTGCCAGCAGCCCAAATTCCGTTGGCGGCTACCTCTCTAACTATGGCTACACCTTC. The encoded protein is CASSPNSVGGYLSNYGYTF. Complete variable domain (other parts from reference TRBV7-2 and TRBJ1-2): GAGVSQSPSNKVTEKGKDVELRCDPISGHTALYWYRQSLGQGLEFLIYFQGNSAPDKSGLPSDRFSAERTGGSVSTLTIQRTQQEDSAVYLCASSPNSVGGYLSNYGYTFGSGTRLTVV.

The V and J genes are TRBV24-1 and TRBJ2-5; 12 bases fit TRBD1. The V segment lost 4 bases and the J segment 3 bases; nucleotides outside the gene matches: 5. This CDR3 has 16 residues. CDR1 is KGHDR and CDR2 is SFDVKD in the germline V gene. The CDR3 coding sequence is TGTGCCACCAGTGACTTGGGACAGGGGGCGGAAGAGACCCAGTACTTC. It codes for CATSDLGQGAEETQYF.

This chain joins TRBV7-2 and TRBJ2-1, with unresolved D. Germline-derived CDR1 and CDR2 are SGHTA and FQGNSA. The ends were cut back, 1 base at V and 6 bases at J, with 16 bases in the middle. The CDR3 runs 16 residues. The DNA of the CDR3 is TGTGCCAGCAGCTTAGGTCTAGGGAAAAGGCTCAATGAGCAGTTCTTC. This codes for CASSLGLGKRLNEQFF. Based on the CDR3 plus reference TRBV7-2 and TRBJ2-1, the full variable domain is GAGVSQSPSNKVTEKGKDVELRCDPISGHTALYWYRQSLGQGLEFLIYFQGNSAPDKSGLPSDRFSAERTGGSVSTLTIQRTQQEDSAVYLCASSLGLGKRLNEQFFGPGTRLTVL.

The chain has TRBV12-3 or TRBV12-4 and TRBJ2-3; 11 positions match TRBD2. This CDR3 has 16 amino acids. V gave up 4 bases and J gave up 1 base; unmatched junction bases: 4. CDR3 DNA sequence: TGTGCCAGCAGTTCCCAACTAGCGGGGGGCACAGATACGCAGTATTTT. As protein: CASSSQLAGGTDTQYF.

The rearrangement joins TRBV18 to TRBJ2-7; D is unresolved. Germline lookup yields CDR1 KGHSH and CDR2 LQKENI. This CDR3 spans 13 amino acids. Trimming pared 6 bases from V and 6 bases from J, leaving 15 bases between. CDR3 in DNA: TGTGCCAGCTCCCCCGCGGCAGTGGGCGAGCAGTACTTC. Translation: CASSPAAVGEQYF. The whole variable domain, remainder taken from reference TRBV18 and TRBJ2-7, is NAGVMQNPRHLVRRRGQEARLRCSPMKGHSHVYWYRQLPEEGLKFMVYLQKENIIDESGMPKERFSAEFPKEGPSILRIQQVVRGDSAAYFCASSPAAVGEQYFGPGTRLTVT.

This chain links TRBV20-1 with TRBJ2-3, with TRBD2 matching over 8 bases. Germline CDR1 DFQATT, CDR2 SNEGSKA (reference sequence). The CDR3 extends over 12 amino acids. The ends lost 7 bases at V and 2 bases at J; junction bases unmatched: 2. CDR3: CSVLADTDTQYF. CDR3 coding DNA: TGCAGTGTACTAGCGGACACAGATACGCAGTATTTT.

In its sample, this clonotype was seen a few times. The chain employs TRBV18 and TRBJ2-7; a weak D match, TRBD1 (6 bases). The CDR3 loop spans 14 amino acids. Between the trimmed V and J ends, which lost 6 bases and 0 bases, there was a span of 12 bases. From germline, CDR1 is KGHSH and CDR2 LQKENI. CDR3: CASSHDRSSYEQYF. The CDR3 nucleotides read TGTGCCAGCTCTCATGACAGGAGCTCCTACGAGCAGTACTTC.

In nucleotides, the CDR3 is TGCGCCAGCAGCTCACAGGGCTCCTACAATGAGCAGTTCTTC. Translation gives CASSSQGSYNEQFF. The V call is TRBV5-1, the J call TRBJ2-1; weak D call: TRBD1 (6 bases). This CDR3 region has 14 residues. Germline CDR1 and CDR2: SGHRS and YFSETQ. V shed 3 bases and J shed 0 bases, with 7 bases lying between them.

This clonotype has a single count. The chain combines TRBV20-1 with TRBJ2-6; tentatively, D is TRBD1 (6 bases). This CDR3 comprises 14 residues. Germline CDR1 and CDR2: DFQATT and SNEGSKA (reference sequence). V dropped 6 bases and J dropped 1 base, with 10 bases sitting between them. In DNA form, the CDR3 reads TGCAGTGCAAACGACAGGTCTGGGGCCAACGTCCTGACTTTC. It translates to CSANDRSGANVLTF.

This clonotype has only a few counts. This chain links TRBV6-6 with TRBJ2-5; no definite D call. Germline CDR1 MNHNY, CDR2 SVGAGI (reference sequence). Trimming pared 6 bases from V and 1 base from J, leaving 9 bases between. This CDR3 region has 13 residues. CDR3 in amino acids: CASRGGTQETQYF. For the CDR3, the DNA is TGTGCCAGCAGGGGCGGAACCCAAGAGACCCAGTACTTC.

This sequence joins TRBV19 and TRBJ1-5; D not certain. Germline-derived CDR1 and CDR2 are LNHDA and SQIVND (reference sequence). Trimming removed 6 bases at V and 4 bases at J, with 7 bases between. CDR3 length equals 12 residues. The DNA for the CDR3 is TGTGCCAGTAGCCGGATTAATCAGCCCCAGCATTTT. The encoded protein is CASSRINQPQHF.

This clonotype was seen more than once but under ten times. This chain uses TRBV3-1 with TRBJ1-2, with unresolved D. Trimming cost V 0 bases and J 4 bases, with 9 bases left between them. Germline CDR1 is LGHDT and CDR2 is YNNKEL (reference sequence). This CDR3 region has 14 residues. CDR3 sequence reads: CASSQDMSFYGYTF. The CDR3 nucleotides read TGTGCCAGCAGCCAAGATATGAGTTTCTATGGCTACACCTTC.

The genes are TRBV5-1 and TRBJ2-5; D remains unclear. CDR1 SGHRS and CDR2 YFSETQ come from the germline V gene. The CDR3 is 13 amino acids. Trimming removed 6 bases from V and 1 base from J, with 10 bases in between. This chain's CDR3 is CASNWGSQETQYF. CDR3 nucleotides: TGCGCCAGCAACTGGGGATCCCAAGAGACCCAGTACTTC.

The J gene is TRBJ2-1, the V gene TRBV24-1; 7 nucleotides match TRBD2. Germline lookup yields CDR1 KGHDR and CDR2 SFDVKD. The CDR3 is 15 residues long. Trimming took 3 bases from V and 10 from J; bases not matched to a gene: 11. CDR3 DNA: TGTGCCACCAGTGATCCCCTTACTAGCGTTGGGGAGCAGTTCTTC. It codes for CATSDPLTSVGEQFF.

In its sample, this clonotype was seen a few times. This sequence joins TRBV20-1 and TRBJ2-1; 11 nucleotides align to TRBD2. Unmatched junction bases numbered 17, after V lost 6 bases and J lost 13 bases. The CDR3 covers 15 residues. Germline V gene data show CDR1 as DFQATT and CDR2 as SNEGSKA (reference sequence). The CDR3 bases are TGCAGTGCCTACTTCACTAGCGGGAGTCGTCGTGTTCAGTTCTTC. Translated, it gives CSAYFTSGSRRVQFF.

This clonotype was seen a few times. This chain uses TRBV20-1 with TRBJ1-1; tentatively, D is TRBD1 (5 bases). Germline lookup yields CDR1 DFQATT and CDR2 SNEGSKA (reference sequence). The V gene lost 1 base and the J gene lost 0 bases, with 9 bases spanning the gap. The CDR3 covers 14 residues. The CDR3: CSARAGLMNTEAFF. CDR3 bases: TGCAGTGCTAGAGCGGGACTGATGAACACTGAAGCTTTCTTT.

The J gene is TRBJ1-5, the V gene TRBV20-1, with no clear D. The CDR3 sequence is 12 residues long. V was shortened by 3 bases and J by 3 bases, with 6 bases between the two germline ends. Germline V gives CDR1 DFQATT, CDR2 SNEGSKA (reference sequence). The CDR3 here is CSASRSNQPQHF. In DNA form, the CDR3 reads TGCAGTGCTAGTCGTTCCAATCAGCCCCAGCATTTT.

This clonotype showed up just a few times. The chain combines TRBV7-2 with TRBJ1-4; weak D call: TRBD1 (5 bases). V was trimmed by 0 bases and J by 4 bases, leaving 24 bases between them. Germline CDR1 is SGHTA and CDR2 is FQGNSA. The CDR3 consists of 20 residues. As DNA, the CDR3 is TGTGCCAGCAGCTTAGCGCATAAGAGGGGCACCCCCAGAAATAATGAAAAACTGTTTTTT. Its protein product is CASSLAHKRGTPRNNEKLFF.

In nucleotides, the CDR3 is TGCGCCAGCAGCCAAGATCGGCTAGCCTACGAGCAGTACTTC. Amino acid sequence: CASSQDRLAYEQYF. The V gene is TRBV4-1, the J gene TRBJ2-7; D call uncertain. Germline-derived CDR1 and CDR2 are MGHRA and YSYEKL. CDR3 length: 14 amino acids. Trimming left V 0 bases short and J 2 bases short, with 8 bases between.

This chain links TRBV6-1 with TRBJ2-3, with D perhaps TRBD1 (5 bases). The CDR3 sequence is 12 residues long. V was trimmed by 7 bases and J by 4 bases, leaving 9 bases between them. Germline CDR1 is MNHNS and CDR2 is SASEGT. CDR3: CASTAGSDTQYF. The CDR3 DNA sequence: TGTGCCAGCACCGCAGGGTCAGATACGCAGTATTTT.

The V call is TRBV28, the J call TRBJ2-1; TRBD2 matches at 9 bases. Unmatched junction bases numbered 13, after V lost 6 bases and J lost 7 bases. Germline lookup yields CDR1 MDHEN and CDR2 SYDVKM. This CDR3 is built from 16 residues. CDR3 protein: CASRALGLALVNEQFF. DNA for the CDR3: TGTGCCAGCAGGGCCTTGGGACTAGCTTTGGTGAATGAGCAGTTCTTC.